This T cell receptor (beta chain) came from a study of regulatory T cells in long-lasting Graves disease. General observations from the study: A greater number of public clonotypes (roughly 2,700) was shared by persistent patients than by new patients (around 960).

The time point was: newly diagnosed GD, antithyroid drugs for less than 3 months. The TCR library used RNA extracted from PBMCs. The CDR3 contains 12 residues. The germline V and J ends were trimmed by 5 bases and 9 bases, with 11 bases remaining between them. Germline loops: CDR1 SEHNR, CDR2 FQNEAQ (reference sequence). Libraries of TCR beta came from iRepertoire HTBI primers plus Arm-PCR of CDR3 regions. Authors' methods: The samples yielded approximately 62 TRBV and more than twelve TRBJ segments. TCRdb used MiXCR to reprocess the multiplex PCR reads, holding one entry per CDR3 protein. For this entry, the V and J calls and clone size follow TCRdb and not the study's own pipeline. The data contain 450,000 to 600,000 distinct CDR3 sequences, around 15% of them seen just once; the ten biggest clones take up 12%. This clonotype was detected ten times or more. Its cognate antigen is unknown. A further study also used this sample, focusing on T cells in Graves' hyperthyroidism and ophthalmopathy.

The chain has TRBV7-9 and TRBJ2-1; D is ambiguous. Material: peripheral blood mononuclear cells (PBMCs), obtained at new diagnosis, from a patient treated with antithyroid drugs. This TCR derives from a man between 35 and 55 years old with Graves disease. CDR3 nucleotides: TGTGCCAGCAGCCCTGTGTTGGTTGAGCAGTTCTTC. This encodes CASSPVLVEQFF.